This T cell receptor beta chain was found in a study of shared clonotypes between healthy human individuals. General study points: Naive subsets tended to show greater estimated richness than memory subsets.

Nashville, Tennessee was home to all donors, each a Caucasian adult. Notes on this clone: Its target is not known.

V lost 4 bases, J lost 4 bases, and 5 bases stayed unmatched. Germline-derived CDR1 and CDR2 are ENHRY and SYGVKD. The CDR3 runs to 16 residues. The table came from immunoSEQ multiplex PCR; TCRdb's copy has only in-frame clones and leaves some out. The sample holds some 1 million clones, 75% seen once. The TCR originated in a man younger than 30 in good health. Sequencing input: memory CD4+ T cells sorted from blood. Subset of the sample: CD45RA-negative fraction. The chain links TRBV10-3 to TRBJ2-2; TRBD2 matches at 11 bases. This CDR3 reads CAISVTSGSGTGELFF. CDR3 in DNA: TGTGCCATCAGTGTAACTAGCGGGAGCGGCACCGGGGAGCTGTTTTTT.